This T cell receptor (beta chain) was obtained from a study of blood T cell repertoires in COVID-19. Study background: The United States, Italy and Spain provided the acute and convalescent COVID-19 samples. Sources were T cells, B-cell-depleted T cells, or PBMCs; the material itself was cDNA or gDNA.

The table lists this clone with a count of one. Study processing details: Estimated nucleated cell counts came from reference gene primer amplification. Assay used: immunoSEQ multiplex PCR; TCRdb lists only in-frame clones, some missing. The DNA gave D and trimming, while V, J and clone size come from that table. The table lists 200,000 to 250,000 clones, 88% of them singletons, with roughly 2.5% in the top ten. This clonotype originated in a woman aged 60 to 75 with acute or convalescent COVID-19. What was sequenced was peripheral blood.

The CDR3 DNA is TGCGCCAGCAGCTTGGCCTCCGTGGTGACAGGGGCCAATTCCTACGAGCAGTACTTC. It specifies CASSLASVVTGANSYEQYF. This chain connects TRBV5-1 to TRBJ2-7; 8 nucleotides align to TRBD1. The CDR3 length is 19 residues. Germline V CDR1 and CDR2: SGHRS, YFSETQ. V was clipped by 0 bases and J by 1 base; unmatched bases: 15. The full variable domain, rest sourced from reference TRBV5-1 and TRBJ2-7, is KAGVTQTPRYLIKTRGQQVTLSCSPISGHRSVSWYQQTPGQGLQFLFEYFSETQRNKGNFPGRFSGRQFSNSRSEMNVSTLELGDSALYLCASSLASVVTGANSYEQYFGPGTRLTVT.